Included here is one T cell receptor (beta chain) sequence, with context. The data stem from a study of T cells in localized non-small cell lung cancer. V lost 0 bases, J lost 6 bases, and 16 bases lay in between. The CDR3 is 16 residues long. Germline CDR1 and CDR2: SGHKS and YYEKEE (reference sequence). Only in-frame clones appear in the TCRdb table, and some are missing; sequencing was by immunoSEQ multiplex PCR. The repertoire holds under 55,000 clones, with 80% as singletons. Sequencing was performed on PBMCs, taken before any cancer treatment. The origin of this receptor is a woman aged 35 to 70 with stage II lung adenocarcinoma. The chain employs TRBV5-5 and TRBJ1-5; TRBD1 might be the D (5 bases). CDR3 bases: TGTGCCAGCAGCTTGGAGACCTCCTTGGGGGGTCAGCCCCAGCATTTT. It codes for CASSLETSLGGQPQHF. Complete variable domain (other parts from reference TRBV5-5 and TRBJ1-5): DAGVTQSPTHLIKTRGQQVTLRCSPISGHKSVSWYQQVLGQGPQFIFQYYEKEERGRGNFPDRFSARQFPNYSSELNVNALLLGDSALYLCASSLETSLGGQPQHFGDGTRLSIL.